This TCR beta chain was recovered during a study of intratumoral heterogeneity in liver cancer. General study findings and limits: TCR sequencing reportedly confirmed RNA-seq estimates of regional differences in tumor-infiltrating lymphocyte burden.

Each tumour sample represents a distinct, spatially separated region of the hepatocellular carcinoma nodule. Sampled areas showed no macroscopic evidence of necrosis or hemorrhage. The V and J ends lost 3 bases and 7 bases respectively, with 9 bases between them. The CDR3 has 12 amino acids. Germline CDR1 reads SEHNR; CDR2 reads FQNEAQ (reference sequence). In regard to this clone: The antigen is undetermined.

Sequencing was performed with immunoSEQ multiplex PCR; in TCRdb, only in-frame clones are kept and a portion is missing. The top ten hold approximately 15% of the sample, which has over 5,000 clones, 55% seen once. The genes are TRBV7-9 and TRBJ1-1; D gene unclear. The input for sequencing was tumor tissue, taken before any cancer treatment. The receptor was isolated from a man aged 65 to 79 with hepatocellular carcinoma. The CDR3 spells CASSFGEIEAFF. CDR3 DNA sequence: TGTGCCAGCAGCTTCGGGGAAATTGAAGCTTTCTTT.